This T cell receptor beta chain was identified during a study of molecular identifiers for immune sequencing clone quantification. At the level of the study: In replicates, RNA from around 20,000 or 100,000 naive CD8 cells was divided five ways and four parts were sequenced.

Generation of bulk TCR libraries relied on previously described methods and listed TCR primers. One entry per CDR3 protein results from TCRdb running MiXCR on the PCR reads. This table holds 50,000 to 65,000 distinct CDR3 sequences, about 25% found once. Sorted naive CD8 T cells were those defined as CD8+CD4-CCR7+CD45RA+. V lost 3 bases and J 1 base, leaving 9 bases between the germline ends. Germline values: CDR1 LGHDT, CDR2 YNNKEL (reference sequence). The CDR3 has 15 residues. Overall study results and limits: Clones above 20 RNA copies contained over 99% of effector molecules and under 1% of naive molecules.

With regard to this clonotype: Its antigen is not identified.

The J gene is TRBJ2-2, the V gene TRBV3-1; D is unclear. The source of this sequence is a human donor in good health. Some libraries in this study had Jurkat cell RNA spiked in. The sequenced sample was naive CD8+ T cells from blood, with Jurkat cell RNA spiked in. As to subset: FACS-sorted CD8+CD4-CCR7+CD45RA+ naive T cells. Here the CDR3 reads CASSQTPGNTGELFF. CDR3 DNA sequence: TGTGCCAGCAGCCAGACTCCCGGGAACACCGGGGAGCTGTTTTTT.